This passage covers 17 T cell receptor beta chains from one sample sequenced in a study of vaccination and CD4 T cells after COVID-19. Sequencing of the DNA from cultured CD4+ T cells was carried out with the Oncomine TCR Beta short-read assay. The genomic DNA was obtained from cultured CD4+ T cells by extraction with the QIAamp micro DNA kit. A single record per CDR3 protein comes from TCRdb applying MiXCR to the PCR reads. This table has fewer than 13,000 distinct CDR3 sequences, approximately 32% appearing once. Treatment here: roughly 11-day PBMC culture with coronavirus spike peptide pools or control peptides (ViraFEST assay). Gathering of the CD4+ T cells, from the unexposed donor, took place before the COVID-19 pandemic (2011-2018). Which antigens these TCRs recognize remains unknown. Specimen: CD4+ T cells from blood, cultured in vitro. The source of these receptors is a human donor in good health.

In its sample, this clonotype was seen a few times. The chain carries TRBV4-3 and TRBJ2-7; D possibly uses TRBD1 or TRBD2 (6 bases each). Looked up from germline, CDR1 is LGHNA and CDR2 is YSLEER. Trimming shortened V by 4 bases and J by 5 bases, and 15 bases separated the two germline ends. This CDR3 has 14 residues. The CDR3 loop reads CASSRKKGGHEQYF. The CDR3 DNA is TGCGCCAGCAGCCGGAAGAAGGGGGGACACGAGCAGTACTTC.

As DNA, the CDR3 is TGTGCCAGCAGCTTACGTGGGAGGGACCCAATTTACGAGCAGTACTTC. It specifies CASSLRGRDPIYEQYF. The V gene is TRBV11-2, the J gene TRBJ2-7, with TRBD2 identical over 7 bases. The CDR3 runs to 16 residues. Germline-derived CDR1 and CDR2 are SGHAT and FQNNGV. With V trimmed by 2 bases and J by 4 bases, 11 bases remained unmatched.

This chain connects TRBV27 to TRBJ2-3; D remains ambiguous. V was clipped by 4 bases and J by 7 bases, with 12 bases between them. The germline V gene has CDR1 MNHEY and CDR2 SMNVEV (reference sequence). The CDR3 loop spans 13 amino acids. The CDR3 protein is CASSSSPSYTQYF. The CDR3 region has the DNA TGTGCCAGCAGTTCTTCCCCCTCCTATACGCAGTATTTT.

This clonotype was found a few times. This chain uses TRBV20-1 with TRBJ2-6; a weak D match, TRBD1 (6 bases). V lost 1 base to trimming and J lost 4 bases, with 23 bases between them. CDR1 and CDR2 from the germline V gene are DFQATT and SNEGSKA (reference sequence). The CDR3 totals 19 residues. The CDR3 DNA reads TGCAGTGCTAGAGGACAGGATCCCTTCTTTCAGGGAGGGGCCAACGTCCTGACTTTC. This sequence encodes CSARGQDPFFQGGANVLTF.

The chain links TRBV10-2 to TRBJ1-2; D is possibly TRBD1 (5 bases). The CDR3 spans 13 residues. The germline V and J ends were trimmed by 6 bases and 8 bases, with 16 bases remaining between them. The germline V gene encodes CDR1 WSHSY and CDR2 SAAADI. Here the CDR3 reads CASSPPGGDGYTF. CDR3 sequence (DNA): TGCGCCAGCAGCCCCCCCGGGGGGGACGGCTACACCTTC.

This clonotype was detected only once. The chain couples TRBV30 to TRBJ1-5; TRBD1 is a possible D gene (6 bases). This CDR3 is 13 amino acids long. The germline V gene encodes CDR1 GTSNPN and CDR2 SVGIG (reference sequence). Between the trimmed V and J ends, which lost 5 bases and 4 bases, there was a span of 12 bases. Here the CDR3 reads CAWSGDSNQPQHF. DNA for the CDR3: TGTGCCTGGTCAGGGGACTCAAATCAGCCCCAGCATTTT.

This clonotype was seen a few times. The genes are TRBV19 and TRBJ1-2, with 9 bases aligning to TRBD1. This CDR3 is built from 13 residues. With V trimmed by 9 bases and J by 6 bases, 8 bases remained unmatched. Germline CDR1 LNHDA, CDR2 SQIVND (reference sequence). The CDR3 nucleotides read TGTGCCAGCCTCCGGGGACAGGGTAATGGCTACACCTTC. It is translated as CASLRGQGNGYTF.

The chain combines TRBV6-4 with TRBJ2-1, with 7 bases matching TRBD1. CDR3 length: 15 residues. V lost 5 bases to trimming and J lost 6 bases; unmatched junction nucleotides: 10. Germline V gene lookup returns CDR1 MRHNA and CDR2 SNTAGT. CDR3 sequence reads: CASSPTGDGGNEQFF. The CDR3 DNA reads as TGTGCCAGCAGTCCTACAGGGGATGGGGGCAATGAGCAGTTCTTC.

This clonotype turned up a few times. The chain couples TRBV21-1 to TRBJ1-1. TRBV21-1 is a listed pseudogene. CDR3 length: 14 residues. In DNA, the CDR3 is TGTGCCAGCAGCAAAGCAATACGGGCCCCTGAAGCTTTCTTT. Protein product: CASSKAIRAPEAFF.

V is TRBV12-3 or TRBV12-4 and J is TRBJ2-1; 7 nucleotides align to TRBD2. The CDR3 is 13 residues long. Trimming at V came to 2 bases and at J to 12 bases, leaving 7 bases not matched to a gene. The CDR3 sequence is CASSLLSGRGQFF. The CDR3 nucleotides are TGTGCCAGCAGTTTATTATCGGGGAGGGGGCAGTTCTTC.

The chain couples TRBV27 to TRBJ2-1; 13 bases are a match to TRBD2. CDR1 and CDR2 (germline): MNHEY, SMNVEV (reference sequence). This CDR3 has 19 amino acids. V lost 8 bases and J lost 12; bases outside the gene matches: 25. In DNA, the CDR3 is TGTGCCAGCGGACCTCTAACCGGGACTGACGGACTAGCGGGAGTTCCGCAGTTCTTC. Protein: CASGPLTGTDGLAGVPQFF.

The V call is TRBV24-1, the J call TRBJ2-7; 7 bases agree with TRBD1. CDR1 is KGHDR, CDR2 SFDVKD, per germline. The CDR3 is made up of 15 amino acids. Losses at the gene ends were 4 bases for V and 2 bases for J; bases not matched to a gene: 7. For the CDR3, the DNA is TGTGCCACCAGTGACCCACGGGACAGACCCTACGAGCAGTACTTC. Protein: CATSDPRDRPYEQYF.

By proportion, this clonotype is medium-sized. This chain uses TRBV20-1 with TRBJ1-3, with D unresolved. There are 14 residues in the CDR3. In germline, CDR1 is DFQATT, CDR2 SNEGSKA (reference sequence). V was trimmed by 3 bases and J by 0 bases, leaving 9 bases between them. CDR3 amino acids: CSASDGDSGNTIYF. As DNA, the CDR3 is TGCAGTGCTAGTGACGGGGACTCTGGAAACACCATATATTTT.

This clonotype showed up just a few times. The chain carries TRBV27 and TRBJ2-7; unclear D gene. CDR1 and CDR2 (germline): MNHEY, SMNVEV (reference sequence). The CDR3 contains 13 residues. The V end lost 8 bases, the J end lost 4 bases, and 15 bases lay between the germline ends. The DNA for the CDR3 is TGTGCCAGCCGAGGTCTAAACGGGTACGAGCAGTACTTC. Residues: CASRGLNGYEQYF.

The rearrangement links TRBV21-1 to TRBJ1-1; TRBD1, as called in the table, went unchecked against the DNA. TRBV21-1 is a recognized pseudogene. This CDR3 region has 17 residues. The CDR3 DNA is TGTGCCAGCAGCTCAAAGAGGTGGAGGGGGTGCAACACTGAAGCTTTCTTT. It yields the protein CASSSKRWRGCNTEAFF.

This clonotype was detected only a few times. The chain uses TRBV11-2 and TRBJ2-7; no clear D gene. CDR3 length equals 11 residues. The germline V gene encodes CDR1 SGHAT and CDR2 FQNNGV. V was cut by 6 bases and J by 2 bases, with 5 bases left in between. The CDR3 nucleotides read TGTGCCAGCAGTGGAGCCTACGAGCAGTACTTC. This translates into CASSGAYEQYF.

This clonotype was found a few times. This chain uses TRBV7-2 with TRBJ1-2; 7 nucleotides line up with TRBD1. There are 13 residues in the CDR3. Germline CDR1 reads SGHTA; CDR2 reads FQGNSA. Trimming took 5 bases from V and 8 from J; bases not matched to a gene: 8. As DNA, the CDR3 is TGTGCCAGCAGCAACAGGGGAAGGGAGGGCTACACCTTC. Translating gives CASSNRGREGYTF.